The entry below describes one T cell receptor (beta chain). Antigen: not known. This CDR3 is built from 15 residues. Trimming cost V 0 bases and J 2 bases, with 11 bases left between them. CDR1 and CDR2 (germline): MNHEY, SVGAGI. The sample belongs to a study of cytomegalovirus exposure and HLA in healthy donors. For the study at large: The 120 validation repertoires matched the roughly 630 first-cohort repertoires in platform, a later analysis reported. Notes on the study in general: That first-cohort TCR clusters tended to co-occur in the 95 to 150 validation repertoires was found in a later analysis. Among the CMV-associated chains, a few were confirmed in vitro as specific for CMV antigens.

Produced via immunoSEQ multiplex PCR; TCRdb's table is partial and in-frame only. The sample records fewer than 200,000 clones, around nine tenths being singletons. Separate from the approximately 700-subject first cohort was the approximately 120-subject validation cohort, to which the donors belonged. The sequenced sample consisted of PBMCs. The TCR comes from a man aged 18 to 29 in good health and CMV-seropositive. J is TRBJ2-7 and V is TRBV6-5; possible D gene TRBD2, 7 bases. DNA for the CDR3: TGTGCCAGCAGTTACTCTGGGGGGGGCCCCTACGAGCAGTACTTC. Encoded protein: CASSYSGGGPYEQYF.